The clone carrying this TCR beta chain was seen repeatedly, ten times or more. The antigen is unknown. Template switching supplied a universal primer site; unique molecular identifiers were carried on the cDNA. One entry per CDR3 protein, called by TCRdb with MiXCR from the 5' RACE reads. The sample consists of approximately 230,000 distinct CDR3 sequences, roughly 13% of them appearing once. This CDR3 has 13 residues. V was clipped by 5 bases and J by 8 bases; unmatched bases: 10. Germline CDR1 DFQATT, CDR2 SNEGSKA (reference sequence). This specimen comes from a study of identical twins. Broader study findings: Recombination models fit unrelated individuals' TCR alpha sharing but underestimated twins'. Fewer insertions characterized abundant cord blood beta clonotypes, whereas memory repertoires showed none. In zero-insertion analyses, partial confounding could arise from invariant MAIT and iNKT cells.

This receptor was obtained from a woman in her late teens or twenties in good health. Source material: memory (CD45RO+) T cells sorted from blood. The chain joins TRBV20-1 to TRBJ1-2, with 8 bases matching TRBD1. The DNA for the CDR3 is TGCAGTGCTGGAAGACAGGGGTTCGGCGGCTACACCTTC. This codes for CSAGRQGFGGYTF.